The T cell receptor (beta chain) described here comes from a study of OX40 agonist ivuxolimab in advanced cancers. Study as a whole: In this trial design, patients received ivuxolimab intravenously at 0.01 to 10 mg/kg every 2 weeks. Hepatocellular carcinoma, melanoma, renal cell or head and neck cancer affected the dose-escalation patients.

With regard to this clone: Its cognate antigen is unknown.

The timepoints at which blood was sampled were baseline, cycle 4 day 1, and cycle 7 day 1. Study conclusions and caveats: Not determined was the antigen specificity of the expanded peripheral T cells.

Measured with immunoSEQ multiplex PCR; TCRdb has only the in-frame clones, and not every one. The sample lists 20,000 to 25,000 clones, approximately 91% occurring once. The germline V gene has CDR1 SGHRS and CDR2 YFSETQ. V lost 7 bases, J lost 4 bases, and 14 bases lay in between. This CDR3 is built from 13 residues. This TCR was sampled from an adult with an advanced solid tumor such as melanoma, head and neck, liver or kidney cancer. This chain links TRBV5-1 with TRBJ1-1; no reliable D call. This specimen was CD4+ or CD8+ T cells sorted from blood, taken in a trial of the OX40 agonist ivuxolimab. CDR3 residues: CASAGVDSTEAFF. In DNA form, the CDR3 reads TGCGCCAGCGCCGGGGTCGATAGCACTGAAGCTTTCTTT.